This TCR beta chain derives from a study of T cell responses to AZD1222 COVID-19 vaccine. Remarks on this clone: The antigen is unknown.

Study findings and constraints: Among those given AZD1222, only 6 or 7 were seropositive at baseline. Donors were chiefly white British, with a greater number of females, and clonal diversity was perhaps underestimated. Spike regions recognized by vaccine-associated CD4 TCRs spanned the protein, led by 160-218 and 743-854.

Measured with immunoSEQ multiplex PCR; TCRdb has only the in-frame clones, and not every one. In the table there are roughly 140,000 clones, more than 90% of which are singletons. In germline, CDR1 is MDHEN, CDR2 SYDVKM. V lost 1 base to trimming and J lost 7 bases, with 14 bases between them. The CDR3 is 16 residues long. The receptor's source is an adult in good health. This rearrangement joins TRBV28 to TRBJ1-6; D is perhaps TRBD1 (5 bases). The material was peripheral blood, obtained on day 0 of AZD1222 vaccination. As DNA, the CDR3 is TGTGCCAGCAGTTTATCCCTTCGGGGGGACAATTCACCCCTCCACTTT. This codes for CASSLSLRGDNSPLHF.